Following are 10 T cell receptor beta chains from one sample sequenced in a study of long-term antiretroviral therapy in people with HIV. Survey level was the resolution at which the v3.0 immunoSEQ assay ran. The protocol was immunoSEQ multiplex PCR, while the TCRdb copy is restricted to in-frame clones and leaves out a portion. The sample comprises 15,000 to 20,000 clones, 65% to 85% of which are singletons, and 4% to 5% rests with the top ten. The sample here was unsorted PBMCs, taken 0.1 years before starting antiretroviral therapy. All receptors come from a man younger than 30 with HIV.

This sequence joins TRBV30 and TRBJ1-1, with 8 nucleotides matching TRBD1. CDR3 size: 11 residues. Unmatched junction bases numbered 1, after V lost 2 bases and J lost 8 bases. CDR1 and CDR2 (germline): GTSNPN, SVGIG (reference sequence). CDR3 DNA sequence: TGTGCCTGGAGTCGGGACAGGGAAGCTTTCTTT. This encodes CAWSRDREAFF.

The gene calls are TRBV5-4 and TRBJ2-3, with 9 nucleotides matching TRBD2. Trimming cost V 4 bases and J 3 bases; bases outside gene matches: 6. The CDR3 spans 15 residues. Germline CDR1 reads SGHNT; CDR2 reads YYREEE (reference sequence). The CDR3 sequence is CASSLTSGGTDTQYF. The CDR3 coding sequence is TGTGCCAGCAGCCTGACTAGCGGCGGGACAGATACGCAGTATTTT.

The chain has TRBV6-5 and TRBJ1-1; D remains ambiguous. The CDR3 has 12 residues. The V end lost 6 bases, the J end lost 3 bases, and 8 bases lay between the germline ends. Germline V gene lookup returns CDR1 MNHEY and CDR2 SVGAGI. CDR3: CASRDGYTEAFF. The CDR3, as DNA: TGTGCCAGCAGGGATGGGTACACTGAAGCTTTCTTT.

V and J are TRBV19 and TRBJ2-1; 10 bases are shared with TRBD2. This CDR3 is built from 15 residues. V lost 4 bases and J lost 1; bases outside the gene matches: 1. CDR1 and CDR2 from the germline V gene are LNHDA and SQIVND (reference sequence). The CDR3 DNA follows: TGTGCCAGTAGTAAACTAGCGGGATCCTACAATGAGCAGTTCTTC. Its translation is CASSKLAGSYNEQFF.

The chain combines TRBV5-1 with TRBJ1-1, with unresolved D. V was cut by 8 bases and J by 0 bases, with 17 bases left in between. Germline V gene data show CDR1 as SGHRS and CDR2 as YFSETQ. The CDR3 runs 15 residues. The CDR3, as DNA: TGCGCCAGTCTCCGGGAACCCGCCATGAACACTGAAGCTTTCTTT. Protein sequence: CASLREPAMNTEAFF.

This sequence joins TRBV6-6 and TRBJ1-4; maybe TRBD1 (5 bases). Trimming removed 6 bases at V and 7 bases at J, with 9 bases between. Germline V gives CDR1 MNHNY, CDR2 SVGAGI (reference sequence). The CDR3 covers 12 residues. CDR3 DNA: TGTGCCAGCAGGGGGCTGGGTGAAAAACTGTTTTTT. This sequence encodes CASRGLGEKLFF.

This CDR3 is CASSPLSGTEQFF. CDR3 DNA: TGTGCCAGCAGCCCACTCTCGGGAACAGAGCAGTTCTTC. The chain employs TRBV5-3 and TRBJ2-1, with D tentatively TRBD2 (5 bases). TRBV5-3 is assigned to the ORF class and has an uncertain function. Trimming cost V 8 bases and J 10 bases, with 19 bases left between them. CDR3 size: 13 residues.

This clone was seen a handful of times. The chain couples TRBV7-6 to TRBJ1-6; TRBD1 agrees at 9 bases. This CDR3 spans 17 amino acids. The trim removed 5 bases at V and 7 bases at J, leaving 12 bases unmatched. Germline V gene lookup returns CDR1 SGHVS and CDR2 FNYEAQ. CDR3 loop: CASSQFVGGTGNSPLHF. CDR3 DNA sequence: TGTGCCAGCAGCCAATTCGTGGGGGGGACAGGGAATTCACCCCTCCACTTT.

This chain joins TRBV18 and TRBJ1-5; 7 bases are a match to TRBD1. Trimming cost V 2 bases and J 2 bases; bases outside gene matches: 3. Germline CDR1 and CDR2: KGHSH and LQKENI. The CDR3 runs 15 residues. The CDR3 DNA follows: TGTGCCAGCTCACCAGAGGGGGCTGGCAATCAGCCCCAGCATTTT. The encoded protein is CASSPEGAGNQPQHF.

The chain has TRBV5-1 and TRBJ2-7, with 9 nucleotides matching TRBD1. The CDR3 contains 14 residues. V lost 4 bases to trimming and J lost 3 bases; unmatched junction nucleotides: 5. Germline CDR1 reads SGHRS; CDR2 reads YFSETQ. CDR3 sequence (DNA): TGCGCCAGCAGCACACAGGGGGCCAACTACGAGCAGTACTTC. This gives the protein CASSTQGANYEQYF.